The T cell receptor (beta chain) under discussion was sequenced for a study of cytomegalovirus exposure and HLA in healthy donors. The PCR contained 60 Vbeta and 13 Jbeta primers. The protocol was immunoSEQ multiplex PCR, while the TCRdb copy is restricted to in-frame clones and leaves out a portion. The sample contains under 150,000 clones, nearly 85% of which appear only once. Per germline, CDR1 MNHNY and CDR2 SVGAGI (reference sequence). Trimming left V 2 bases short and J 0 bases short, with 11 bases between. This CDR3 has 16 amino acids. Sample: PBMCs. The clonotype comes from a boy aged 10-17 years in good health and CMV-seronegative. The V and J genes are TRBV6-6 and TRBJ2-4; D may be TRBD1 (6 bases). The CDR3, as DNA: TGTGCCAGCAGTTACGGGGGCGACCTAGCCAAAAACATTCAGTACTTC. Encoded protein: CASSYGGDLAKNIQYF.